This is a list of T cell receptor beta chains from one sample in a study of cytomegalovirus exposure and HLA in healthy donors. Clones were read by immunoSEQ multiplex PCR, and TCRdb kept only the in-frame ones, dropping some. The sample consists of about 61,000 clones, around 89% of them appearing once. Material for sequencing was PBMCs. All receptors derive from a man in his thirties or forties in good health and CMV-seropositive. Both conserved end residues are part of each CDR3. The D gene is left open where the match is weak. For some rows the clone size is stated as once, few or many, or as a class when expanded; others skip it.

CDR3 protein: CASGYTQGEENEKLFF
CDR3 DNA: TGTGCCAGCGGTTATACGCAGGGGGAAGAAAACGAAAAACTGTTTTTT
V gene: TRBV6-5
J gene: TRBJ1-4
D gene: TRBD1
clone size: NA

CDR3 protein: CASSLTGTSGANVLTF
CDR3 DNA: TGCGCCAGCAGCTTGACAGGGACCTCTGGGGCCAACGTCCTGACTTTC
V gene: TRBV5-1
J gene: TRBJ2-6
D gene: NA
clone size: NA

CDR3 protein: CASRPGEGWVEQYF
CDR3 DNA: TGTGCCAGTAGGCCTGGGGAGGGATGGGTCGAGCAGTACTTC
V gene: TRBV19
J gene: TRBJ2-7
D gene: TRBD2
clone size: NA

CDR3 protein: CASRPESYTEAFF
CDR3 DNA: TGTGCCAGCAGGCCCGAGTCTTACACTGAAGCTTTCTTT
V gene: TRBV6-5
J gene: TRBJ1-1
D gene: NA
clone size: NA

CDR3 protein: CASGLAGAYEQYF
CDR3 DNA: TGTGCTAGTGGCTTAGCGGGAGCCTACGAGCAGTACTTC
V gene: TRBV12-5
J gene: TRBJ2-7
D gene: TRBD2
clone size: once

CDR3 protein: CASSLGGSDSEQYF
CDR3 DNA: TGTGCCAGCAGCCTCGGCGGGAGTGACTCCGAGCAGTACTTC
V gene: TRBV7-3
J gene: TRBJ2-7
D gene: TRBD2
clone size: NA

CDR3 protein: CASSLGTDRGRREQYF
CDR3 DNA: TGTGCCAGCAGCTTGGGCACGGACAGGGGGCGCCGAGAGCAGTACTTC
V gene: TRBV5-6
J gene: TRBJ2-7
D gene: TRBD1
clone size: NA

CDR3 protein: CASAGGGGTEAFF
CDR3 DNA: TGTGCCAGCGCCGGCGGGGGAGGCACTGAAGCTTTCTTT
V gene: TRBV6-5
J gene: TRBJ1-1
D gene: NA
clone size: NA

CDR3 protein: CASSFEGGLVSEQFF
CDR3 DNA: TGTGCCAGCAGCTTCGAGGGAGGGCTAGTTAGTGAGCAGTTCTTC
V gene: TRBV11-3
J gene: TRBJ2-1
D gene: TRBD2
clone size: NA

CDR3 protein: CASSPSGTGIYEQYF
CDR3 DNA: TGTGCCAGCAGCCCCTCTGGGACAGGGATTTACGAGCAGTACTTC
V gene: TRBV7-2
J gene: TRBJ2-7
D gene: TRBD1
clone size: NA

CDR3 protein: CASSPTGRGGEQYF
CDR3 DNA: TGCGCCAGCAGCCCCACCGGGAGAGGTGGCGAGCAGTACTTC
V gene: TRBV10-1
J gene: TRBJ2-7
D gene: NA
clone size: NA

CDR3 protein: CASSAAEGTGEPYNEQFF
CDR3 DNA: TGTGCCAGCAGCGCCGCCGAAGGGACAGGGGAACCCTACAATGAGCAGTTCTTC
V gene: TRBV9
J gene: TRBJ2-1
D gene: TRBD1
clone size: NA

CDR3 protein: CASSSGVNNEQFF
CDR3 DNA: TGTGCCAGCAGCTCGGGAGTTAACAATGAGCAGTTCTTC
V gene: TRBV5-4
J gene: TRBJ2-1
D gene: NA
clone size: NA

CDR3 protein: CASRSPTRENTGELFF
CDR3 DNA: TGTGCCAGCAGGTCACCTACGCGGGAGAACACCGGGGAGCTGTTTTTT
V gene: TRBV11-2
J gene: TRBJ2-2
D gene: NA
clone size: once

CDR3 protein: CSAATDYHYNEQFF
CDR3 DNA: TGCAGCGCCGCGACTGACTACCACTACAATGAGCAGTTCTTC
V gene: TRBV29-1
J gene: TRBJ2-1
D gene: NA
clone size: NA

CDR3 protein: CASSSGLAGVAKTQYF
CDR3 DNA: TGTGCCAGCAGCTCAGGACTAGCGGGAGTGGCGAAGACCCAGTACTTC
V gene: TRBV5-4
J gene: TRBJ2-5
D gene: TRBD2
clone size: NA

CDR3 protein: CASSPLPGRGYEQYF
CDR3 DNA: TGTGCCAGCTCACCATTGCCGGGGCGGGGCTACGAGCAGTACTTC
V gene: TRBV18
J gene: TRBJ2-7
D gene: NA
clone size: few

CDR3 protein: CASSSSPYEQYF
CDR3 DNA: TGTGCCAGCAGCTCCTCCCCCTACGAGCAGTACTTC
V gene: TRBV11-3
J gene: TRBJ2-7
D gene: NA
clone size: NA

CDR3 protein: CASSYTATGELFF
CDR3 DNA: TGTGCCAGCAGTTACACAGCCACCGGGGAGCTGTTTTTT
V gene: TRBV6-5
J gene: TRBJ2-2
D gene: NA
clone size: NA

CDR3 protein: CASSYEQVLSGNTIYF
CDR3 DNA: TGTGCCAGCAGTTACGAACAGGTTCTCTCTGGAAACACCATATATTTT
V gene: TRBV6-6
J gene: TRBJ1-3
D gene: NA
clone size: NA

CDR3 protein: CSVRGLAGYNEQFF
CDR3 DNA: TGCAGCGTGAGAGGACTAGCGGGCTACAATGAGCAGTTCTTC
V gene: TRBV29-1
J gene: TRBJ2-1
D gene: TRBD2
clone size: NA

CDR3 protein: CASSLVDYGANVLTF
CDR3 DNA: TGTGCCAGCAGCTTAGTAGACTACGGGGCCAACGTCCTGACTTTC
V gene: TRBV7-2
J gene: TRBJ2-6
D gene: NA
clone size: NA

CDR3 protein: CASSPTGPYEQYF
CDR3 DNA: TGCGCCAGCAGCCCGACAGGCCCCTACGAGCAGTACTTC
V gene: TRBV5-1
J gene: TRBJ2-7
D gene: NA
clone size: NA

CDR3 protein: CASSLFINQPQHF
CDR3 DNA: TGTGCCAGCAGCCTTTTTATCAATCAGCCCCAGCATTTT
V gene: TRBV2
J gene: TRBJ1-5
D gene: NA
clone size: NA

CDR3 protein: CASSQQTSGMEETQYF
CDR3 DNA: TGCGCCAGCTCCCAACAGACTAGCGGGATGGAGGAGACCCAGTACTTC
V gene: TRBV10-1
J gene: TRBJ2-5
D gene: TRBD2
clone size: NA

CDR3 protein: CASSPDRVHQPQHF
CDR3 DNA: TGTGCCAGCAGCCCCGACAGGGTTCATCAGCCCCAGCATTTT
V gene: TRBV7-3
J gene: TRBJ1-5
D gene: TRBD1
clone size: NA

CDR3 protein: CASSRLWGRGGETQYF
CDR3 DNA: TGTGCCAGCAGCCGACTCTGGGGGCGCGGGGGAGAGACCCAGTACTTC
V gene: TRBV11-2
J gene: TRBJ2-5
D gene: NA
clone size: NA

CDR3 protein: CASSLARGQNTEAFF
CDR3 DNA: TGTGCCAGCAGCTTAGCGAGAGGACAAAACACTGAAGCTTTCTTT
V gene: TRBV7-8
J gene: TRBJ1-1
D gene: NA
clone size: once

CDR3 protein: CASSLTGQGAYGYTF
CDR3 DNA: TGTGCCAGCAGCTTAACCGGACAGGGAGCCTACGGCTACACCTTC
V gene: TRBV7-3
J gene: TRBJ1-2
D gene: TRBD1
clone size: once

CDR3 protein: CASSLRKFGTDTQYF
CDR3 DNA: TGTGCCAGCAGCTTAAGGAAGTTCGGGACAGATACGCAGTATTTT
V gene: TRBV7-2
J gene: TRBJ2-3
D gene: NA
clone size: NA

CDR3 protein: CASSVAGSTYNEQFF
CDR3 DNA: TGTGCCAGCAGCGTAGCGGGGAGTACCTACAATGAGCAGTTCTTC
V gene: TRBV9
J gene: TRBJ2-1
D gene: NA
clone size: once

CDR3 protein: CASSFSAYEQYF
CDR3 DNA: TGCGCCAGCAGCTTCTCAGCCTACGAGCAGTACTTC
V gene: TRBV7-9
J gene: TRBJ2-7
D gene: NA
clone size: NA

CDR3 protein: CASSLGQFGPNEQFF
CDR3 DNA: TGTGCCAGCAGCTTAGGACAGTTCGGGCCCAATGAGCAGTTCTTC
V gene: TRBV27
J gene: TRBJ2-1
D gene: NA
clone size: NA

CDR3 protein: CASSFIRLESPLHF
CDR3 DNA: TGTGCCAGCAGCTTCATTCGCCTAGAATCACCCCTCCACTTT
V gene: TRBV5-6
J gene: TRBJ1-6
D gene: NA
clone size: NA